A single sample gave rise to the 10 T cell receptor beta chains below, sequenced in a study of blood T cell repertoires in COVID-19. Using immunoSEQ multiplex PCR, the repertoire was profiled, and TCRdb retains in-frame clones only, with some absent. The sample contains over 150,000 clones, more than 75% of which appear only once. Sequenced sample: peripheral blood. The source of these receptors is a man over 45 who had recovered from COVID-19.

V and J are TRBV7-2 and TRBJ2-3; D is unclear. The CDR3 is made up of 14 amino acids. The V end was cut by 2 bases, the J end by 0 bases, with 6 bases between. Germline V gene lookup returns CDR1 SGHTA and CDR2 FQGNSA. The CDR3 here is CASSLIGSTDTQYF. The CDR3 nucleotides are TGTGCCAGCAGCTTAATCGGGAGCACAGATACGCAGTATTTT.

This chain links TRBV6-2 or TRBV6-3 with TRBJ2-5, with D maybe TRBD2 (5 bases). Deletions cut 2 bases from V and 4 bases from J, with 8 bases between. Germline CDR1 and CDR2: MNHEY and SVGEGT. This CDR3 is 13 amino acids long. CDR3 DNA: TGTGCCAGCAGTTACCACAGCGGAGAGACCCAGTACTTC. This gives the protein CASSYHSGETQYF.

The chain employs TRBV18 and TRBJ2-3; 7 bases are shared with TRBD1. Looked up from germline, CDR1 is KGHSH and CDR2 is LQKENI. After removal of 1 base from V and 6 bases from J, the junction contained 7 bases not matched to a gene. The CDR3 has 15 residues. The chain's CDR3 is CASSPRTGYDDTQYF. For the CDR3, the DNA is TGTGCCAGCTCACCACGGACAGGATACGACGATACGCAGTATTTT. The full variable domain, in which reference TRBV18 and TRBJ2-3 provide the parts outside the CDR3, is NAGVMQNPRHLVRRRGQEARLRCSPMKGHSHVYWYRQLPEEGLKFMVYLQKENIIDESGMPKERFSAEFPKEGPSILRIQQVVRGDSAAYFCASSPRTGYDDTQYFGPGTRLTVL.

The chain joins TRBV7-2 to TRBJ1-3; 8 bases align to TRBD1. Looked up from germline, CDR1 is SGHTA and CDR2 is FQGNSA. With V trimmed by 5 bases and J by 0 bases, 12 bases remained unmatched. The CDR3 covers 18 residues. CDR3 sequence (DNA): TGTGCCAGCAGCCGCCGCCAGCCCACAGGGGGCTCTGGAAACACCATATATTTT. Translated: CASSRRQPTGGSGNTIYF.

The sample holds one count of this clone. The V and J genes are TRBV6-5 and TRBJ2-5, with TRBD1 identical over 7 bases. Unmatched junction bases numbered 5, after V lost 7 bases and J lost 9 bases. Per germline, CDR1 MNHEY and CDR2 SVGAGI. This CDR3 has 11 amino acids. CDR3 loop: CASTGGQAQYF. DNA for the CDR3: TGTGCCAGCACGGGTGGACAGGCCCAGTACTTC.

The chain carries TRBV5-4 and TRBJ1-2; tentatively, D is TRBD1 (5 bases). CDR3 length: 15 residues. V shed 4 bases and J shed 7 bases, with 20 bases lying between them. From germline, CDR1 is SGHNT and CDR2 YYREEE (reference sequence). CDR3 in DNA: TGTGCCAGCAGCCCTGGTGGCACAGGTTTATTTGGCTACACCTTC. Translation: CASSPGGTGLFGYTF.

Here the CDR3 DNA reads TGTGCCAGCAGTTACTCGACAGCGAACACTGAAGCTTTCTTT. This sequence encodes CASSYSTANTEAFF. The chain recombines TRBV6-5 with TRBJ1-1, with a tentative D call TRBD1 (5 bases). This CDR3 has 14 residues. The ends were cut back, 0 bases at V and 1 base at J, with 6 bases in the middle. CDR1 and CDR2 from the germline V gene are MNHEY and SVGAGI.

This clone showed up just a few times. This sequence joins TRBV27 and TRBJ1-2; 7 bases map to TRBD1. The CDR3 extends over 13 amino acids. Trimming took 5 bases from V and 4 from J; bases not matched to a gene: 4. CDR1 MNHEY and CDR2 SMNVEV come from the germline V gene (reference sequence). The CDR3 reads CASSPSGGYGYTF. The CDR3 nucleotides are TGTGCCAGCAGTCCGTCAGGGGGCTATGGCTACACCTTC.

The chain couples TRBV19 to TRBJ2-2; the match to TRBD2 covers 8 bases. Unmatched junction bases numbered 5, after V lost 5 bases and J lost 3 bases. CDR1 and CDR2 from the germline V gene are LNHDA and SQIVND (reference sequence). The CDR3 is made up of 15 amino acids. The CDR3 reads CASSVGGADTGELFF. In DNA, the CDR3 is TGTGCCAGTAGTGTCGGGGGGGCTGACACCGGGGAGCTGTTTTTT. Full variable domain (rest looked up from reference TRBV19 and TRBJ2-2): DGGITQSPKYLFRKEGQNVTLSCEQNLNHDAMYWYRQDPGQGLRLIYYSQIVNDFQKGDIAEGYSVSREKKESFPLTVTSAQKNPTAFYLCASSVGGADTGELFFGEGSRLTVL.

This sequence joins TRBV5-6 and TRBJ2-2, with D maybe TRBD2 (5 bases). The CDR3 length is 15 residues. Germline CDR1 is SGHDT and CDR2 is YYEEEE. The V end lost 3 bases, the J end lost 2 bases, and 11 bases lay between the germline ends. CDR3 sequence reads: CASSSAGRNTGELFF. CDR3 in DNA: TGTGCCAGCAGCTCGGCGGGCAGAAACACCGGGGAGCTGTTTTTT.